This TCR beta chain originates from a study of blood T cells in healthy people across ages. Study results and caveats: Relative to aged donors, long-lived donors carried more naive CD4+ cells and displayed higher diversity. Diversity figures based on one million T cells were deemed too low.

Total RNA, at least 5 micrograms per sample, was extracted from PBMCs. Alongside a J-beta primer mix, a sample-barcoded 5' primer served in a second PCR lasting roughly 6 to 11 cycles. Each cDNA was tagged by a template-switch adaptor containing 12 random nucleotides. TCRdb processed the 5' RACE reads anew with MiXCR; each CDR3 protein has one entry. The data contain some 640,000 distinct CDR3 sequences, roughly 49% of them seen just once; the ten biggest clones take up 25% to 35%. The CDR3 loop spans 12 amino acids. Germline lookup yields CDR1 SNHLY and CDR2 FYNNEI. V lost 6 bases and J 6 bases, leaving 11 bases between the germline ends. This clonotype was counted between two and nine times. Its target is not known.

This receptor was obtained from a woman aged 55 to 70 in good health. Sequencing was performed on blood. The chain uses TRBV2 and TRBJ1-1, with unresolved D. DNA of the CDR3: TGTGCCAGCAGCCTAGAGGGCTCTGAAGCTTTCTTT. Amino acid sequence: CASSLEGSEAFF. The full variable domain, rest sourced from reference TRBV2 and TRBJ1-1, is EPEVTQTPSHQVTQMGQEVILRCVPISNHLYFYWYRQILGQKVEFLVSFYNNEISEKSEIFDDQFSVERPDGSNFTLKIRSTKLEDSAMYFCASSLEGSEAFFGQGTRLTVV.